This T cell receptor beta chain was captured by sequencing in a study of blood T cell repertoires in COVID-19. As for the study in general: Collection of acute and convalescent COVID-19 samples took place in the United States, Italy and Spain. Sample material is recorded as cDNA or gDNA derived from T cells, B-cell-depleted T cells, or PBMCs.

This clone was counted a single time. The germline V gene has CDR1 LGHNA and CDR2 YSLEER. The V gene end was trimmed by 5 bases and the J gene end by 1 base; junction bases not matched to a gene: 6. This CDR3 spans 18 amino acids. As processed by the authors: How many nucleated cells were present was estimated from reference gene primer amplification. Measured with immunoSEQ multiplex PCR; TCRdb has only the in-frame clones, and not every one. V and J calls and clone size follow that table, whereas D and trimming were derived from the DNA. The sample lists under 75,000 clones; roughly 91% were seen once.

The rearrangement joins TRBV4-3 to TRBJ2-1, with 15 bases identical to TRBD2. Sequenced material: peripheral blood. The source of this sequence is a woman between 18 and 29 years old with acute or convalescent COVID-19. The CDR3 region has the DNA TGCGCCAGCAGCTCGGGACTAGCGGGAGGTAATTCCTACAATGAGCAGTTCTTC. Protein: CASSSGLAGGNSYNEQFF.